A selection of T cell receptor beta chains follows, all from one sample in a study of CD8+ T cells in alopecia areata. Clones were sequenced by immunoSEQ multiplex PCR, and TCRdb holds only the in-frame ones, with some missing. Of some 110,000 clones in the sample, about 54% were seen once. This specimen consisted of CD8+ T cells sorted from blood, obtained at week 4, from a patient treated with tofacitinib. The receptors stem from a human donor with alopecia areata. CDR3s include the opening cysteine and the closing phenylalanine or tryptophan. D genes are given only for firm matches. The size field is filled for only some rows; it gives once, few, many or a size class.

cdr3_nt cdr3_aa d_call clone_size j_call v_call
TGTGCCGGGAATACGCAGTATTTT CAGNTQYF - - TRBJ2-3 TRBV6-9
TGTGCCAGCAGCGCGCTACAACAGGATTGGTACACAGATACGCAGTATTTT CASSALQQDWYTDTQYF - - TRBJ2-3 TRBV9
TGCGCCAGCGGGATGTTGGATGATACGCAGTATTTT CASGMLDDTQYF - few TRBJ2-3 TRBV10-2
TGTGCCTGGAGTGCCGACGACTACAATGAGCAGTTCTTC CAWSADDYNEQFF - - TRBJ2-1 TRBV30
TGTGCTAGTGGGGGACAGGGGGCCTACGAGCAGTACTTC CASGGQGAYEQYF TRBD1 - TRBJ2-7 TRBV12-5
TGTGCCAGCACCCCGCCGGCTAGCGGGTTAGGCGCGAACACCGGGGAGCTGTTTTTT CASTPPASGLGANTGELFF TRBD2 - TRBJ2-2 TRBV2
TGCAGCGTTGATCTCCCCCCAGATACGCAGTATTTT CSVDLPPDTQYF - - TRBJ2-3 TRBV29-1
TGCGCCAGCAGCTGGAACATCCGGGAGTCAACACTAGCCAAAAACATTCAGTACTTC CASSWNIRESTLAKNIQYF - - TRBJ2-4 TRBV5-1
TGTGCCTGGGCGACACCTGGCCATGAGACCCAGTACTTC CAWATPGHETQYF - - TRBJ2-5 TRBV30
TGTGCCAGCAGCTTGGTGCTCACAGGGGGCAATCCCCAGTACTTC CASSLVLTGGNPQYF TRBD1 - TRBJ2-5 TRBV5-6
TGTGCCAGCACGACTAGCGGGGATGGTGTGCAGTACTTC CASTTSGDGVQYF TRBD2 - TRBJ2-7 TRBV27
TGCAGCGTTGGGGAACAGGGTTACGAGCAGTACTTC CSVGEQGYEQYF - - TRBJ2-7 TRBV29-1